This TCR beta chain was retrieved from a study of T cell responses to AZD1222 COVID-19 vaccine. Produced via immunoSEQ multiplex PCR; TCRdb's table is partial and in-frame only. The sample includes 80,000 or so clones, roughly 80% seen only once; the top ten take 2.9%. In germline, CDR1 is MNHEY, CDR2 SVGAGI. V lost 7 bases, J lost 4 bases, and 4 bases stayed unmatched. CDR3 length: 13 residues. Study conclusions and caveats: Donors in the cohort were predominantly white British and more often female, and clonal diversity was possibly underestimated. Of spike-specific TCRs, nearly half reportedly target regions left unmutated in variants. Spike-specific TCR breadth and depth both grew after two AZD1222 doses.

Comment on this clone: Its antigen is not known.

The V gene is TRBV6-5, the J gene TRBJ1-1; 9 bases match TRBD1. The source material was peripheral blood, sampled on day 0 of AZD1222 vaccination. The clonotype comes from an adult in good health. Here the CDR3 DNA reads TGTGCCAGCACGGGACAGGGCGTCACTGAAGCTTTCTTT. Residues: CASTGQGVTEAFF.